These 14 T cell receptor beta chains were all obtained from the same sample, sequenced in a study of shared clonotypes between healthy human individuals. CD45RO-negative CD8 cells positively selected for CCR7 made up the naive population, which excluded terminally differentiated effector memory CD45RA+ cells. Sequencing used immunoSEQ multiplex PCR; TCRdb keeps in-frame clones, though not all of them. The sample has about 1,900,000 clones, about 95% seen once. Input material: naive CD8+ T cells sorted from blood. The receptor source for this set is a man aged 18 to 29 in good health.

This clone was observed a few times. The chain has TRBV6-5 and TRBJ2-7; 8 nucleotides line up with TRBD2. CDR1 and CDR2 (germline): MNHEY, SVGAGI. V trimming: 7 bases; J trimming: 5 bases; junction bases outside the gene matches: 7. The CDR3 covers 13 residues. DNA of the CDR3: TGTGCCAGCAAGGGACTAGGGTCCCACGAGCAGTACTTC. Protein: CASKGLGSHEQYF.

In regard to this clone: The same CDR3 arises from other DNA sequences in this sample as well. The J gene is TRBJ2-7, the V gene TRBV4-1, with TRBD2 matching 8 bases. Germline trimming cut 0 bases from V and 4 bases from J; bases unmatched to any gene: 5. CDR1 and CDR2 (germline): MGHRA, YSYEKL. The CDR3 sequence is 15 residues long. The CDR3 here is CASSQDRGGRYEQYF. The CDR3 DNA follows: TGCGCCAGCAGCCAAGATCGGGGGGGAAGATACGAGCAGTACTTC.

This chain uses TRBV7-9 with TRBJ2-3; tentatively, D is TRBD2 (6 bases). CDR3 length: 14 residues. Trimming shortened V by 5 bases and J by 2 bases, and 11 bases separated the two germline ends. The germline V gene has CDR1 SEHNR and CDR2 FQNEAQ (reference sequence). CDR3 loop: CASSLREITDTQYF. For the CDR3, the DNA is TGTGCCAGCAGCCTCCGGGAGATCACAGATACGCAGTATTTT. The full variable domain, in which reference TRBV7-9 and TRBJ2-3 provide the parts outside the CDR3, is DTGVSQNPRHKITKRGQNVTFRCDPISEHNRLYWYRQTLGQGPEFLTYFQNEAQLEKSRLLSDRFSAERPKGSFSTLEIQRTEQGDSAMYLCASSLREITDTQYFGPGTRLTVL.

The chain combines TRBV11-2 with TRBJ2-5; no definite D call. V gave up 0 bases and J gave up 4 bases, with 12 bases separating them. CDR3 size: 15 residues. The germline V gene encodes CDR1 SGHAT and CDR2 FQNNGV. CDR3 region: CASSLDGGFGETQYF. The CDR3 bases are TGTGCCAGCAGCTTAGATGGTGGTTTTGGAGAGACCCAGTACTTC.

The genes are TRBV15 and TRBJ2-7; D is unresolved. V lost 5 bases and J lost 2, with 10 bases in between. CDR1 LNHNV and CDR2 YYDKDF come from the germline V gene (reference sequence). The CDR3 has 13 residues. As DNA, the CDR3 is TGTGCCACCAGCGAGGACGAAACCTACGAGCAGTACTTC. Protein product: CATSEDETYEQYF.

The J gene is TRBJ2-5, the V gene TRBV9; TRBD2 matches at 9 bases. Germline V gene sequence: CDR1 SGDLS, CDR2 YYNGEE. V lost 0 bases and J lost 8; bases outside the gene matches: 8. The CDR3 runs to 15 residues. This CDR3 reads CASSVEGAGGQTQYF. The CDR3 DNA reads TGTGCCAGCAGCGTAGAGGGAGCGGGGGGTCAAACCCAGTACTTC.

The rearrangement links TRBV7-2 to TRBJ2-2; 14 bases align to TRBD2. The CDR3 spans 17 residues. The V segment lost 3 bases and the J segment 5 bases; nucleotides outside the gene matches: 5. Germline-derived CDR1 and CDR2 are SGHTA and FQGNSA. Written as DNA, the CDR3 is TGTGCCAGCAGCTTGGGACTAGCGGGAGTTTGGACCGGGGAGCTGTTTTTT. This codes for CASSLGLAGVWTGELFF.

The chain links TRBV4-1 to TRBJ1-5; D unresolved. The CDR3 covers 15 residues. Germline-derived CDR1 and CDR2 are MGHRA and YSYEKL. The ends were cut back, 1 base at V and 1 base at J, with 8 bases in the middle. The CDR3 DNA reads TGCGCCAGCAGCCAAGGCCGTATGAGCAATCAGCCCCAGCATTTT. As protein: CASSQGRMSNQPQHF.

The rearrangement uses TRBV10-3 and TRBJ2-7; D may be TRBD1 (6 bases). This CDR3 comprises 14 residues. In germline, CDR1 is ENHRY, CDR2 SYGVKD. Trimming took off 0 bases at V and 3 bases at J, with 9 bases between the two ends. CDR3 nucleotide sequence: TGTGCCATCAGTGAGTCTGGGACAAACTACGAGCAGTACTTC. This gives the protein CAISESGTNYEQYF.

The chain is built from TRBV6-5 and TRBJ2-1, with 9 bases fitting TRBD1. With 0 bases clipped from V and 9 bases from J, the junction kept 3 bases outside the gene matches. The length of the CDR3 is 14 residues. Looked up from germline, CDR1 is MNHEY and CDR2 is SVGAGI. CDR3 loop: CASSYSWTGVEQFF. The CDR3 DNA reads as TGTGCCAGCAGTTACTCGTGGACAGGGGTTGAGCAGTTCTTC.

The rearrangement uses TRBV11-2 and TRBJ2-3; D is undetermined. V lost 5 bases and J 9 bases, leaving 24 bases between the germline ends. Germline V gene sequence: CDR1 SGHAT, CDR2 FQNNGV. The CDR3 sequence is 16 residues long. CDR3 DNA sequence: TGTGCCAGCAGCACAGACCCGGCCACAGTAAGTTGGACGCAGTATTTT. This sequence encodes CASSTDPATVSWTQYF. Based on the CDR3 plus reference TRBV11-2 and TRBJ2-3, the full variable domain is EAGVAQSPRYKIIEKRQSVAFWCNPISGHATLYWYQQILGQGPKLLIQFQNNGVVDDSQLPKDRFSAERLKGVDSTLKIQPAKLEDSAVYLCASSTDPATVSWTQYFGPGTRLTVL.

V is TRBV15 and J is TRBJ2-1, with D possibly TRBD2 on 6 matching bases. In germline, CDR1 is LNHNV, CDR2 YYDKDF (reference sequence). V was pared by 3 bases and J by 7 bases, with 25 bases between. The CDR3 runs 18 residues. The CDR3 bases are TGTGCCACCAGCAGCGAACCCGGACTGAGCAAGGGACTTAATGAGCAGTTCTTC. This translates into CATSSEPGLSKGLNEQFF.

This sequence joins TRBV7-9 and TRBJ2-1; 13 bases match TRBD2. Germline-derived CDR1 and CDR2 are SEHNR and FQNEAQ (reference sequence). The CDR3 contains 15 residues. V trimming: 4 bases; J trimming: 8 bases; junction bases outside the gene matches: 5. CDR3 DNA sequence: TGTGCCAGCAGCTCGGGACTAGCGGGATGGGATGAGCAGTTCTTC. It translates to CASSSGLAGWDEQFF.

V is TRBV5-1 and J is TRBJ2-1; 11 bases fit TRBD2. J was trimmed by 10 bases and V by 1 base; bases with no gene match: 4. Germline CDR1 is SGHRS and CDR2 is YFSETQ. The CDR3 covers 14 residues. CDR3 DNA: TGCGCCAGCAGCTTGCTAGCGGGAGGCGAAGAGCAGTTCTTC. Translation gives CASSLLAGGEEQFF. Full variable domain (rest looked up from reference TRBV5-1 and TRBJ2-1): KAGVTQTPRYLIKTRGQQVTLSCSPISGHRSVSWYQQTPGQGLQFLFEYFSETQRNKGNFPGRFSGRQFSNSRSEMNVSTLELGDSALYLCASSLLAGGEEQFFGPGTRLTVL.